Following are 15 T cell receptor beta chains from one sample sequenced in a study of cytomegalovirus exposure and HLA in healthy donors. The method was immunoSEQ multiplex PCR; TCRdb's version includes in-frame clones alone and lacks a portion of them. In the table there are about 98,000 clones, more than 85% of which are singletons. What was sequenced was PBMCs. These TCRs come from a man aged 18 to 29 in good health and CMV-seropositive.

This rearrangement joins TRBV4-2 to TRBJ2-1; 8 bases map to TRBD1. The CDR3 runs to 16 residues. CDR1 LGHNA and CDR2 YNFKEQ come from the germline V gene. V trimming: 6 bases; J trimming: 12 bases; junction bases outside the gene matches: 19. The CDR3 reads CASRRDTGGTLFRQFF. DNA for the CDR3: TGTGCCAGCAGAAGAGACACAGGGGGAACCCTTTTCAGGCAGTTCTTC.

The chain is built from TRBV27 and TRBJ2-5, with TRBD2 as a possible D gene (6 bases). CDR1 MNHEY and CDR2 SMNVEV come from the germline V gene (reference sequence). Trimming shortened V by 4 bases and J by 0 bases, and 21 bases separated the two germline ends. There are 18 residues in the CDR3. For the CDR3, the DNA is TGTGCCAGCAGTTCCTTAGGACTATCCTATCCGTACCAAGAGACCCAGTACTTC. Residues: CASSSLGLSYPYQETQYF.

The count of this clone is one. The chain recombines TRBV20-1 with TRBJ1-1; D is unresolved. CDR1 and CDR2 from the germline V gene are DFQATT and SNEGSKA (reference sequence). The CDR3 extends over 11 amino acids. Trimming cost V 2 bases and J 2 bases, with 3 bases left between them. CDR3 in amino acids: CSARQNTEAFF. In DNA, the CDR3 is TGCAGTGCTAGACAAAACACTGAAGCTTTCTTT.

This clone came up a few times. The chain joins TRBV9 to TRBJ2-7; TRBD1 matches 10 bases. From germline, CDR1 is SGDLS and CDR2 YYNGEE. This CDR3 spans 14 amino acids. V shed 1 base, J shed 5 bases, and the junction held 3 bases outside the gene matches. This CDR3 reads CASSVWGTGDEQYF. As DNA, the CDR3 is TGTGCCAGCAGCGTATGGGGGACAGGGGACGAGCAGTACTTC. Full variable domain (remainder filled in from reference TRBV9 and TRBJ2-7): DSGVTQTPKHLITATGQRVTLRCSPRSGDLSVYWYQQSLDQGLQFLIQYYNGEERAKGNILERFSAQQFPDLHSELNLSSLELGDSALYFCASSVWGTGDEQYFGPGTRLTVT.

The J gene is TRBJ1-2, the V gene TRBV10-3, with TRBD1 as a possible D gene (5 bases). The CDR3 is made up of 14 amino acids. Trimming cost V 5 bases and J 4 bases, with 14 bases left between them. Germline lookup yields CDR1 ENHRY and CDR2 SYGVKD. In DNA, the CDR3 is TGTGCCATCAGTAGGGATGGAGGGGTCTATGGCTACACCTTC. Translating gives CAISRDGGVYGYTF.

The chain is built from TRBV18 and TRBJ2-5, with D possibly matching TRBD1 (5 bases). The CDR3 length is 15 residues. Trimming removed 3 bases at V and 2 bases at J, with 13 bases between. CDR1 is KGHSH and CDR2 is LQKENI in the germline V gene. For the CDR3, the DNA is TGTGCCAGCTCACCCCAACGGACAACTCAAGAGACCCAGTACTTC. It specifies CASSPQRTTQETQYF. The entire variable domain, with the rest obtained from reference TRBV18 and TRBJ2-5, is as follows: NAGVMQNPRHLVRRRGQEARLRCSPMKGHSHVYWYRQLPEEGLKFMVYLQKENIIDESGMPKERFSAEFPKEGPSILRIQQVVRGDSAAYFCASSPQRTTQETQYFGPGTRLLVL.

This clone was found many times. The chain has TRBV10-3 and TRBJ2-3; 9 nucleotides agree with TRBD1. The CDR3 sequence is 16 residues long. Trimming at V came to 0 bases and at J to 4 bases, leaving 5 bases not matched to a gene. From germline, CDR1 is ENHRY and CDR2 SYGVKD. The CDR3 here is CAISESPGQGSDTQYF. The CDR3 bases are TGTGCCATCAGTGAGTCCCCGGGACAGGGTTCAGATACGCAGTATTTT.

This chain links TRBV19 with TRBJ2-2; the match to TRBD1 covers 9 bases. CDR3 length: 15 residues. Germline V gene data show CDR1 as LNHDA and CDR2 as SQIVND (reference sequence). J was trimmed by 3 bases and V by 5 bases; bases with no gene match: 4. The CDR3 loop is CASSAGTGHTGELFF. The CDR3 nucleotides are TGTGCCAGTAGTGCCGGGACAGGGCACACCGGGGAGCTGTTTTTT.

This rearrangement joins TRBV19 to TRBJ2-5; maybe TRBD2 (6 bases). Germline V lookup: CDR1 LNHDA, CDR2 SQIVND (reference sequence). Trimming pared 0 bases from V and 5 bases from J, leaving 19 bases between. CDR3 size: 17 residues. This chain's CDR3 is CASSIDGRLGGTETQYF. Here the CDR3 DNA reads TGTGCCAGTAGTATAGACGGTCGTTTGGGGGGAACGGAGACCCAGTACTTC.

This clone was seen only a few times. The chain uses TRBV6-5 and TRBJ1-1; D is unclear. V was shortened by 0 bases and J by 3 bases, with 14 bases between the two germline ends. The CDR3 is made up of 16 amino acids. CDR1 is MNHEY and CDR2 is SVGAGI in the germline V gene. CDR3 nucleotide sequence: TGTGCCAGCAGTTACTCGAGGATTTTCATGGACACTGAAGCTTTCTTT. This gives the protein CASSYSRIFMDTEAFF.

This clone has a handful of counts. The rearrangement joins TRBV7-9 to TRBJ2-7; D might be TRBD2 (5 bases). The germline V gene has CDR1 SEHNR and CDR2 FQNEAQ (reference sequence). Trimming cost V 3 bases and J 5 bases, with 11 bases left between them. This CDR3 has 13 residues. The CDR3 sequence: CASSLDGNDEQYF. In nucleotides, the CDR3 is TGTGCCAGCAGCTTGGACGGGAATGACGAGCAGTACTTC.

The CDR3 sequence: CASSFYRSGANVLTF. DNA for the CDR3: TGTGCCAGCAGCTTCTACAGATCTGGGGCCAACGTCCTGACTTTC. The chain recombines TRBV5-6 with TRBJ2-6, with no clear D. The V end was cut by 2 bases, the J end by 1 base, with 7 bases between. Germline lookup yields CDR1 SGHDT and CDR2 YYEEEE. This CDR3 is 15 amino acids long.

This clone was seen a few times. This rearrangement joins TRBV27 to TRBJ2-5, with D perhaps matching TRBD2 (5 bases). Trimming took off 6 bases at V and 3 bases at J, with 11 bases between the two ends. Per germline, CDR1 MNHEY and CDR2 SMNVEV (reference sequence). This CDR3 has 13 amino acids. The CDR3, as DNA: TGTGCCAGCAGCCCGGGATTCGAAGAGACCCAGTACTTC. Translated, it gives CASSPGFEETQYF.

The V and J genes are TRBV4-2 and TRBJ1-5; 8 nucleotides align to TRBD1. With V trimmed by 0 bases and J by 3 bases, 1 base remained unmatched. CDR1 is LGHNA and CDR2 is YNFKEQ in the germline V gene. This CDR3 is built from 15 residues. CDR3 region: CASSQEGQDNQPQHF. The CDR3 DNA is TGTGCCAGCAGCCAAGAGGGACAGGACAATCAGCCCCAGCATTTT.

The chain is built from TRBV5-1 and TRBJ2-2; 7 nucleotides match TRBD1. This CDR3 has 16 residues. Unmatched junction bases numbered 13, after V lost 6 bases and J lost 5 bases. Per the germline V gene, CDR1 is SGHRS and CDR2 is YFSETQ. CDR3 DNA sequence: TGCGCCAGCACATTCAATTTTCAGGGGGAGACCGGGGAGCTGTTTTTT. It encodes CASTFNFQGETGELFF. The full variable domain, completed using reference TRBV5-1 and TRBJ2-2, is KAGVTQTPRYLIKTRGQQVTLSCSPISGHRSVSWYQQTPGQGLQFLFEYFSETQRNKGNFPGRFSGRQFSNSRSEMNVSTLELGDSALYLCASTFNFQGETGELFFGEGSRLTVL.